A selection of T cell receptor beta chains follows, all from one sample in a study of T-cell reconstitution after alpha-beta-depleted transplantation in children. TCRdb redid the calling of the PCR reads with MiXCR, one entry per CDR3 protein. The top ten clones hold less than 15% of a sample with some 550,000 distinct CDR3 sequences, more than 20% of them seen once. The material was PBMCs, mostly from graft donor cells, obtained 360 days after TCRalphabeta/CD19-depleted stem cell transplant. Receptor source: a boy in the first two years of life who had a stem cell transplant for acute myeloid leukemia, so the T cells may come from the graft donor. Both conserved end residues are part of each CDR3. A D gene is named only where the DNA matches it firmly. Clone size is not always given. Where it is, it says once, few, many or a class for expanded clones.

J gene: TRBJ2-3; clone size: -; D gene: -; V gene: TRBV10-1; CDR3 DNA: TGCGCCAGCAGTGATTGGGGGAGCACAGATACGCAGTATTTT; CDR3 protein: CASSDWGSTDTQYF
J gene: TRBJ1-4; clone size: few; D gene: TRBD1; V gene: TRBV12-3/TRBV12-4; CDR3 DNA: TGTGCCAGCAGTGGAGACAGGGGGCGGCGTTTGGGACTGTTTTTT; CDR3 protein: CASSGDRGRRLGLFF
J gene: TRBJ2-3; clone size: -; D gene: TRBD2; V gene: TRBV20-1; CDR3 DNA: TGCAGTGCTAGTTTAGCGGGGGTAGATACGCAGTATTTT; CDR3 protein: CSASLAGVDTQYF
J gene: TRBJ2-2; clone size: few; D gene: -; V gene: TRBV20-1; CDR3 DNA: TGCAGTGCTAAGGGGAAGAACACCGGGGAGCTGTTTTTT; CDR3 protein: CSAKGKNTGELFF
J gene: TRBJ2-3; clone size: few; D gene: TRBD1; V gene: TRBV29-1; CDR3 DNA: TGCAGCGTTTACAGGGGTAGAAGCACAGATACGCAGTATTTT; CDR3 protein: CSVYRGRSTDTQYF
J gene: TRBJ2-1; clone size: -; D gene: TRBD2; V gene: TRBV29-1; CDR3 DNA: TGCAGCGTTGTACCGGGGGGGCTCTCCTACAATGAGCAGTTCTTC; CDR3 protein: CSVVPGGLSYNEQFF
J gene: TRBJ2-7; clone size: -; D gene: -; V gene: TRBV6-1; CDR3 DNA: TGTGCCAGCAGTCCGCCCGGGGCAGGGTACGAGCAGTACTTC; CDR3 protein: CASSPPGAGYEQYF
J gene: TRBJ2-7; clone size: many; D gene: -; V gene: TRBV6-5; CDR3 DNA: TGTGCCAGCAGTTACCCGGTAGGACCCAACTACGAGCAGTACTTC; CDR3 protein: CASSYPVGPNYEQYF
J gene: TRBJ2-1; clone size: few; D gene: TRBD1; V gene: TRBV6-1; CDR3 DNA: TGTGCCAGCAGGCCACCGGACAGGGGCAATGAGCAGTTCTTC; CDR3 protein: CASRPPDRGNEQFF
J gene: TRBJ2-5; clone size: many; D gene: -; V gene: TRBV12-3/TRBV12-4; CDR3 DNA: TGTGCCAGCAGGCGACCGTCAGAGACCCAGTACTTC; CDR3 protein: CASRRPSETQYF
J gene: TRBJ2-6; clone size: -; D gene: TRBD2; V gene: TRBV20-1; CDR3 DNA: TGCAGTGCAAACCAACTAGCGGCAGAGGGCTCTGGGGCCAACGTCCTGACTTTC; CDR3 protein: CSANQLAAEGSGANVLTF
J gene: TRBJ2-6; clone size: -; D gene: -; V gene: TRBV12-3/TRBV12-4; CDR3 DNA: TGTGCCAGCCCATCGCTCTCTGGGGCCAACGTCCTGACTTTC; CDR3 protein: CASPSLSGANVLTF
J gene: TRBJ1-1; clone size: -; D gene: -; V gene: TRBV6-5; CDR3 DNA: TGTGCCAGCAGTTACCTGGGGGGTAACACTGAAGCTTTCTTT; CDR3 protein: CASSYLGGNTEAFF
J gene: TRBJ2-3; clone size: -; D gene: -; V gene: TRBV4-1; CDR3 DNA: TGCGCCAGCAGCCACGAATCGGAAACAGATACGCAGTATTTT; CDR3 protein: CASSHESETDTQYF
J gene: TRBJ1-1; clone size: -; D gene: -; V gene: TRBV20-1; CDR3 DNA: TGCAGTGCTAGAGGAACAACGGAGGGCACTGAAGCTTTCTTT; CDR3 protein: CSARGTTEGTEAFF
J gene: TRBJ2-1; clone size: -; D gene: TRBD2; V gene: TRBV20-1; CDR3 DNA: TGCAGTGTTCCGGGACTACCCAATGAGCAGTTCTTC; CDR3 protein: CSVPGLPNEQFF
J gene: TRBJ2-1; clone size: many; D gene: TRBD1; V gene: TRBV6-5; CDR3 DNA: TGTGCCAGCAGCACCGCGGGACAGGGGGGGAATGAGCAGTTCTTC; CDR3 protein: CASSTAGQGGNEQFF
J gene: TRBJ1-6; clone size: once; D gene: TRBD1; V gene: TRBV6-2/TRBV6-3; CDR3 DNA: TGTGCCAGCAGTTACATGGGACAGGATTCACCCCTCCACTTT; CDR3 protein: CASSYMGQDSPLHF
J gene: TRBJ1-2; clone size: many; D gene: TRBD1; V gene: TRBV5-1; CDR3 DNA: TGCGCCAGCAGCTTGTGGGACAGGGACTATGGCTACACCTTC; CDR3 protein: CASSLWDRDYGYTF
J gene: TRBJ2-5; clone size: -; D gene: TRBD1; V gene: TRBV27; CDR3 DNA: TGTGCCAGCAGTTCCTTGAACAGGGGCCAGTACCAAGAGACCCAGTACTTC; CDR3 protein: CASSSLNRGQYQETQYF
J gene: TRBJ2-7; clone size: -; D gene: -; V gene: TRBV18; CDR3 DNA: TGTGCCAGCTCACCACCGGGTCCGCACGAGCAGTACTTC; CDR3 protein: CASSPPGPHEQYF
J gene: TRBJ2-5; clone size: many; D gene: -; V gene: TRBV12-3/TRBV12-4; CDR3 DNA: TGTGCCAGCAGTTTTGGGGGCCCCCAAGAGACCCAGTACTTC; CDR3 protein: CASSFGGPQETQYF
J gene: TRBJ2-1; clone size: -; D gene: -; V gene: TRBV27; CDR3 DNA: TGTGCCAGCAGTTTAGATTCGGTGAGGCAGTTCTTC; CDR3 protein: CASSLDSVRQFF
J gene: TRBJ2-5; clone size: -; D gene: -; V gene: TRBV5-1; CDR3 DNA: TGCGCCAGCAGCCCCCTGGACCGAGCCGGGCAGGAGACCCAGTACTTC; CDR3 protein: CASSPLDRAGQETQYF
J gene: TRBJ1-4; clone size: few; D gene: -; V gene: TRBV12-3/TRBV12-4; CDR3 DNA: TGTGCCAGCAGTCTGTGGTGGGGGAAAGCTACTAATGAAAAACTGTTTTTT; CDR3 protein: CASSLWWGKATNEKLFF
J gene: TRBJ2-3; clone size: -; D gene: -; V gene: TRBV10-3; CDR3 DNA: TGTGCCATTGGCCGGAGCACAGATACGCAGTATTTT; CDR3 protein: CAIGRSTDTQYF
J gene: TRBJ2-3; clone size: many; D gene: TRBD1; V gene: TRBV12-3/TRBV12-4; CDR3 DNA: TGTGCCAGCAGTTTAGCGAACAGGGGGCAATCAGATACGCAGTATTTT; CDR3 protein: CASSLANRGQSDTQYF
J gene: TRBJ1-6; clone size: many; D gene: TRBD1; V gene: TRBV10-3; CDR3 DNA: TGTGCCATCAGAAACCGGGACAGCGATTCACCCCTCCACTTT; CDR3 protein: CAIRNRDSDSPLHF
J gene: TRBJ2-7; clone size: many; D gene: TRBD1; V gene: TRBV6-2/TRBV6-3; CDR3 DNA: TGTGCCAGCAGTCCCTTTTGGGACAGGGAATACGAGCAGTACTTC; CDR3 protein: CASSPFWDREYEQYF
J gene: TRBJ2-2; clone size: many; D gene: TRBD1; V gene: TRBV7-2; CDR3 DNA: TGTGCCAGCAGCTTAGAGGGGGCCAACACCGGGGAGCTGTTTTTT; CDR3 protein: CASSLEGANTGELFF
J gene: TRBJ2-1; clone size: many; D gene: TRBD1; V gene: TRBV11-2; CDR3 DNA: TGTGCCAGCAGCTTAGATCCAGGGGGCGATGAGCAGTTCTTC; CDR3 protein: CASSLDPGGDEQFF
J gene: TRBJ2-3; clone size: few; D gene: TRBD1; V gene: TRBV29-1; CDR3 DNA: TGCAGCGTTTCTGACAGGGAGAGGACAGATACGCAGTATTTT; CDR3 protein: CSVSDRERTDTQYF
J gene: TRBJ2-2; clone size: many; D gene: TRBD2; V gene: TRBV20-1; CDR3 DNA: TGCAGTGCTGGACTAGTTAATACCGGGGAGCTGTTTTTT; CDR3 protein: CSAGLVNTGELFF
J gene: TRBJ2-2; clone size: few; D gene: -; V gene: TRBV20-1; CDR3 DNA: TGCAGTGCTAGAGATTCGACGGACCGGGAGCTGTTTTTT; CDR3 protein: CSARDSTDRELFF
J gene: TRBJ1-1; clone size: -; D gene: -; V gene: TRBV20-1; CDR3 DNA: TGCAGTGCTCAGCCACCCAGGAGCCTCACTGAAGCTTTCTTT; CDR3 protein: CSAQPPRSLTEAFF
J gene: TRBJ2-3; clone size: -; D gene: TRBD1; V gene: TRBV9; CDR3 DNA: TGTGCCAGCAGAGGGGACAGGCTCACAGATACGCAGTATTTT; CDR3 protein: CASRGDRLTDTQYF
J gene: TRBJ2-7; clone size: few; D gene: -; V gene: TRBV4-3; CDR3 DNA: TGCGCCAGCAGCCCTGACAGGAGGGGGGTGAGCGAGCAGTACTTC; CDR3 protein: CASSPDRRGVSEQYF
J gene: TRBJ2-7; clone size: many; D gene: TRBD1; V gene: TRBV20-1; CDR3 DNA: TGCAGTGCCGACGGACAGGGGGCTGGGGAGCAGTACTTC; CDR3 protein: CSADGQGAGEQYF
J gene: TRBJ2-1; clone size: few; D gene: -; V gene: TRBV28; CDR3 DNA: TGTGCCAGCAGTTTATCAGCTGGGTTCAATGAGCAGTTCTTC; CDR3 protein: CASSLSAGFNEQFF
J gene: TRBJ2-1; clone size: few; D gene: TRBD2; V gene: TRBV5-1; CDR3 DNA: TGCGCCAGCAGCCTGACTAGCGGCACCAATGAGCAGTTCTTC; CDR3 protein: CASSLTSGTNEQFF
J gene: TRBJ1-1; clone size: many; D gene: -; V gene: TRBV29-1; CDR3 DNA: TGCAGCGTGAGCCCCCGGGTTGGGGAAACTGAAGCTTTCTTT; CDR3 protein: CSVSPRVGETEAFF
J gene: TRBJ1-2; clone size: few; D gene: -; V gene: TRBV7-9; CDR3 DNA: TGTGCCAGCAGCTTAGCGAGCGCTCGTGGCTACACCTTC; CDR3 protein: CASSLASARGYTF
J gene: TRBJ2-3; clone size: -; D gene: TRBD2; V gene: TRBV12-3/TRBV12-4; CDR3 DNA: TGTGCCAGCAGTTTAGCAGGCGGGGGGCAACTAGTAAATACGCAGTATTTT; CDR3 protein: CASSLAGGGQLVNTQYF
J gene: TRBJ1-1; clone size: -; D gene: -; V gene: TRBV6-5; CDR3 DNA: TGTGCCAGCAGTTACTCGACAGAATTGAACACTGAAGCTTTCTTT; CDR3 protein: CASSYSTELNTEAFF
J gene: TRBJ1-6; clone size: few; D gene: TRBD1; V gene: TRBV12-3/TRBV12-4; CDR3 DNA: TGTGCCAGCAGCCGGGACAGGGCCTATAATTCACCCCTCCACTTT; CDR3 protein: CASSRDRAYNSPLHF
J gene: TRBJ2-1; clone size: many; D gene: -; V gene: TRBV6-1; CDR3 DNA: TGTGCCAGCAGTGAATCGATGAGCTCCTACAATGAGCAGTTCTTC; CDR3 protein: CASSESMSSYNEQFF
J gene: TRBJ2-1; clone size: few; D gene: -; V gene: TRBV7-2; CDR3 DNA: TGTGCCAGCAGCTCCGGACAGACGAGCTCCTACAATGAGCAGTTCTTC; CDR3 protein: CASSSGQTSSYNEQFF
J gene: TRBJ2-7; clone size: -; D gene: -; V gene: TRBV7-9; CDR3 DNA: TGTGCCAGCAGCGAGGGACATTGGGGTAACGAGCAGTACTTC; CDR3 protein: CASSEGHWGNEQYF
J gene: TRBJ1-1; clone size: few; D gene: -; V gene: TRBV20-1; CDR3 DNA: TGCAGTGCTAGCCGCCGACGGAATATTATGAACACTGAAGCTTTCTTT; CDR3 protein: CSASRRRNIMNTEAFF
J gene: TRBJ2-3; clone size: -; D gene: -; V gene: TRBV7-2; CDR3 DNA: TGTGCCAGCAGCTTAGCGCACCCCCTCACAGATACGCAGTATTTT; CDR3 protein: CASSLAHPLTDTQYF